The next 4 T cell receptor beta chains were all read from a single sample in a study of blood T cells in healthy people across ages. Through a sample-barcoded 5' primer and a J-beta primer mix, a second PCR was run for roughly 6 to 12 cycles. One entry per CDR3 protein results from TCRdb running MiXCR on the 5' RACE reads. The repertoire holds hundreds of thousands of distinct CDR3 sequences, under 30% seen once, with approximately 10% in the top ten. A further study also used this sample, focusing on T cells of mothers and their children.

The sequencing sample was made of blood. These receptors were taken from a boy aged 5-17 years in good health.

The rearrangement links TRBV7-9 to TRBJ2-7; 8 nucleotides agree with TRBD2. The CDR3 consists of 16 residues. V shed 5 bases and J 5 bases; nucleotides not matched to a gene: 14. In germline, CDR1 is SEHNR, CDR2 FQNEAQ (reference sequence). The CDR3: CASSPRESGSFDEQYF. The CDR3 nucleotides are TGTGCCAGCAGCCCCCGAGAGAGCGGGAGCTTCGACGAGCAGTACTTC.

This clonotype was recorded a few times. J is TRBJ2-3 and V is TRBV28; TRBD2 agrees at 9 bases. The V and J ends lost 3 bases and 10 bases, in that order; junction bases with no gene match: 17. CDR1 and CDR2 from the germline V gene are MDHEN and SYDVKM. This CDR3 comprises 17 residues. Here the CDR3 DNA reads TGTGCCAGCAGTTTCCCTAAAACTGCGGGAGGGCCGGTAGCGCAGTATTTT. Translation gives CASSFPKTAGGPVAQYF.

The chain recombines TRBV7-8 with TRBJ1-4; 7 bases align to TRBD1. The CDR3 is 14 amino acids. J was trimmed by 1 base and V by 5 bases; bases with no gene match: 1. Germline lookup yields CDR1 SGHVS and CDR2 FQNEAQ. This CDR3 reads CASSQGETNEKLFF. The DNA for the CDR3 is TGTGCCAGCAGCCAGGGGGAAACTAATGAAAAACTGTTTTTT.

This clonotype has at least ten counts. CDR3 coding DNA: TGTGCCAGCAGCTTAGGACTGGGGGCTAACAATCAGCCCCAGCATTTT. As protein: CASSLGLGANNQPQHF. The rearrangement joins TRBV7-2 to TRBJ1-5, with a weak D call TRBD1 (6 bases). Germline V CDR1 and CDR2: SGHTA, FQGNSA. The CDR3 contains 16 residues. Between the trimmed V and J ends, which lost 1 base and 3 bases, there was a span of 13 bases.